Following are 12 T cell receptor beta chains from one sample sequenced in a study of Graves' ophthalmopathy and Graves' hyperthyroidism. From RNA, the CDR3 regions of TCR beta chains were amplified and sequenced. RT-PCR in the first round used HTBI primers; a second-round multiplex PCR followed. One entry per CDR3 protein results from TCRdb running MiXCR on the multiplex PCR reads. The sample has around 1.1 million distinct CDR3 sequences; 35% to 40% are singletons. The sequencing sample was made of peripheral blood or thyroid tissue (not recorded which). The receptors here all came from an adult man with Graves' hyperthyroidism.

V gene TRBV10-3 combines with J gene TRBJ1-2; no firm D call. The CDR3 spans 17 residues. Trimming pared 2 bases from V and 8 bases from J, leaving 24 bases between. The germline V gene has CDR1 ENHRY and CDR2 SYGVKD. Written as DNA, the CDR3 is TGTGCCATCAGTGAGGGACCGTACGACCGTGGTATGAAGGGCTACACCTTC. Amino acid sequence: CAISEGPYDRGMKGYTF.

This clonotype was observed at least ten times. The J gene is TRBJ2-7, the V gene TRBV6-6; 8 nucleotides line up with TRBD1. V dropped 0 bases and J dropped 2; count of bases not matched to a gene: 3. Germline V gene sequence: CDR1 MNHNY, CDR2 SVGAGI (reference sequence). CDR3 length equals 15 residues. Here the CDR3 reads CASSYSMDRAYEQYF. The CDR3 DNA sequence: TGTGCCAGCAGTTACTCGATGGACAGGGCCTACGAGCAGTACTTC.

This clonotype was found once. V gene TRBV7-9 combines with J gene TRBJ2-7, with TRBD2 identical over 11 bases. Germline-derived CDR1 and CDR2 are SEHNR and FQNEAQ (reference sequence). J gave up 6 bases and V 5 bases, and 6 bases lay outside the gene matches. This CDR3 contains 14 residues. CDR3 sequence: CASSLLAGEVEQYF. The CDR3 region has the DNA TGTGCCAGCAGCCTACTAGCGGGAGAAGTCGAGCAGTACTTC.

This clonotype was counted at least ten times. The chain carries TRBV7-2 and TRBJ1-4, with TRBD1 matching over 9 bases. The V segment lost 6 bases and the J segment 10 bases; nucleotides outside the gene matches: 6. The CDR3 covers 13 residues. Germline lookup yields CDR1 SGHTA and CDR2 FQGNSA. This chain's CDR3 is CASSQDRGGKLFF. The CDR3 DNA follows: TGTGCCAGCAGTCAGGACAGGGGTGGAAAACTGTTTTTT.

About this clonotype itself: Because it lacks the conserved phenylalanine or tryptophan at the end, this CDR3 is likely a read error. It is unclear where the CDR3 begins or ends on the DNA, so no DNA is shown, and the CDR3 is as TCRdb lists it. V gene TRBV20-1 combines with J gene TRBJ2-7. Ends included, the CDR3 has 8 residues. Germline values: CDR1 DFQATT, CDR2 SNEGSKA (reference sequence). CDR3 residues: CSARDLVL.

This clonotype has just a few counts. CDR3: CASSLEPVGKASGNTIYF. Here the CDR3 DNA reads TGTGCCAGCAGCTTAGAACCCGTGGGAAAGGCGTCTGGAAACACCATATATTTT. V usage is TRBV7-7 and J usage is TRBJ1-3; D is unresolved. Germline V CDR1 and CDR2: SSHAT, FNYEAQ (reference sequence). The germline V and J ends were trimmed by 1 base and 1 base, with 17 bases remaining between them. The CDR3 sequence is 18 residues long.

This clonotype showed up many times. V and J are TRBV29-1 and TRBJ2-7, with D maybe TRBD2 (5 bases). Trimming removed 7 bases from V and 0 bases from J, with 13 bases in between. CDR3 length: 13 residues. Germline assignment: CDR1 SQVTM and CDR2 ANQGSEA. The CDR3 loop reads CSAREGISYEQYF. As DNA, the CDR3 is TGCAGCGCCAGAGAGGGCATCTCCTACGAGCAGTACTTC.

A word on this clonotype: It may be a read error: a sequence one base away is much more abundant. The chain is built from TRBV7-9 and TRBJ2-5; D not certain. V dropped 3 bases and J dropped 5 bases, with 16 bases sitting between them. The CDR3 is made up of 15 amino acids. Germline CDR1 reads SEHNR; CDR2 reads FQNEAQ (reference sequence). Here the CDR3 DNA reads TGTGCCAGCAGCTTGGACCGCTCGCTTTTTGAGACCCAGTACTTC. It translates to CASSLDRSLFETQYF.

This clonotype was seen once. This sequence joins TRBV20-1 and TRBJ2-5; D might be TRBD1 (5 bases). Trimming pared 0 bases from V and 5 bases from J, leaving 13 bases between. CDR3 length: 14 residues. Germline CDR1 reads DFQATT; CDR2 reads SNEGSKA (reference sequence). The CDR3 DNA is TGCAGTGCTAGAGATAGGGCAGGGCGGGAGACCCAGTACTTC. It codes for CSARDRAGRETQYF.

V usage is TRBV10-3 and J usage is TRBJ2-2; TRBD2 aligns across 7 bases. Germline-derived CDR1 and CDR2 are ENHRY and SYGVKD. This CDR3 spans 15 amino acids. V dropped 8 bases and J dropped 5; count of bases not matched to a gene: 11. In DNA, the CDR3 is TGTGCCATCTCCAGAAGCGGGGACCTAACCGGGGAGCTGTTTTTT. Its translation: CAISRSGDLTGELFF.

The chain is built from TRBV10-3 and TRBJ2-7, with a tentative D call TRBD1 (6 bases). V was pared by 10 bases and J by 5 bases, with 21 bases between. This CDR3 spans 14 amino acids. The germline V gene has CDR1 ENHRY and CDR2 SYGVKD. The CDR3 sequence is CASAGAGILDEQYF. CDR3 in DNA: TGTGCCAGCGCAGGGGCAGGTATTCTGGACGAGCAGTACTTC.

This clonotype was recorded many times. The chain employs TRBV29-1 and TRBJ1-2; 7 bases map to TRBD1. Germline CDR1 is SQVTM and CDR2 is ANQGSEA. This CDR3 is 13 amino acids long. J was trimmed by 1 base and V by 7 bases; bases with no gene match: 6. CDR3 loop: CSASDRVNYGYTF. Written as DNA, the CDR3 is TGCAGCGCTTCAGACAGGGTTAACTATGGCTACACCTTC.